Sequencing of this TCR beta chain was carried out in a study of long-term antiretroviral therapy in people with HIV. Germline V gives CDR1 ENHRY, CDR2 SYGVKD. The CDR3 covers 14 residues. The junction had 7 bases not matched to a gene; V was cut back by 4 bases and J by 9 bases. It was version v3.0 of the immunoSEQ assay that was run at survey level. Clones were sequenced by immunoSEQ multiplex PCR, and TCRdb holds only the in-frame ones, with some missing. Seen here are about 30,000 clones, under 85% observed once, and the top ten hold 7.5% to 10%. The sequencing used unsorted PBMCs, collected 3 years after starting antiretroviral therapy. J is TRBJ2-1 and V is TRBV10-3; 9 bases align to TRBD2. The clonotype comes from a man aged 40-49 years with HIV. CDR3 nucleotide sequence: TGTGCCATCAGTGCGGCGGGAGGGCGAATTGAGCAGTTCTTC. Translation: CAISAAGGRIEQFF.